This TCR beta chain was captured in a study of glioma-infiltrating T cells. Study results and limitations: Gliomas, especially low-grade, showed above-expected tissue-blood divergence; non-neoplastic patients showed below.

The germline V gene has CDR1 MDHEN and CDR2 SYDVKM. This CDR3 comprises 16 residues. Trimming removed 8 bases at V and 1 base at J, with 17 bases between. TCR alpha and beta CDR3 regions were amplified from RNA using iRepertoire nested multiplex PCR. One-step reverse transcription and amplification started from around 100-400 ng of tissue mRNA or PBMC total RNA. One entry per CDR3 protein results from TCRdb running MiXCR on the multiplex PCR reads. Here the sample spans under 200,000 distinct CDR3 sequences, around 42% being singletons. Many counts were recorded for this clonotype. What it recognizes is unknown.

This chain connects TRBV28 to TRBJ2-2, with TRBD1 as a possible D gene (5 bases). The clonotype was recovered from a human donor with low-grade glioma or glioblastoma, undergoing nonglioma brain surgery, or in good health (not recorded which). The sample consisted of glioma tissue, nonneoplastic brain tissue, or PBMCs (not recorded which). Written as DNA, the CDR3 is TGTGCCAGCGGTGGGCCGGGCAGGGTGAACACCGGGGAGCTGTTTTTT. Its protein product is CASGGPGRVNTGELFF.